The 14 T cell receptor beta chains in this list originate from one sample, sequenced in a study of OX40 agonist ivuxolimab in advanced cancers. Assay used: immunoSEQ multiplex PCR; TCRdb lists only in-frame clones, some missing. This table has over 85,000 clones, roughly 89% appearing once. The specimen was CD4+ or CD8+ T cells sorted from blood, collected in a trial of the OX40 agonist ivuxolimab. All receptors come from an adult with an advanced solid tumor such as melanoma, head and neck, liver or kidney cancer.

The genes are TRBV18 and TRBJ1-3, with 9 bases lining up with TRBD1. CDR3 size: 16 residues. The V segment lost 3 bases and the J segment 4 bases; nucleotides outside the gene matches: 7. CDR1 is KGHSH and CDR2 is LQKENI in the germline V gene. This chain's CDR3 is CASSPIQGATGNTIYF. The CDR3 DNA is TGTGCCAGCTCACCCATACAGGGGGCTACAGGAAACACCATATATTTT.

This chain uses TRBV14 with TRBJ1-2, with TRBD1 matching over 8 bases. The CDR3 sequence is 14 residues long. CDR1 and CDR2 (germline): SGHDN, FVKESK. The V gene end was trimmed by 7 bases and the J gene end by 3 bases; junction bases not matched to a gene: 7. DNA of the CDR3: TGTGCCAGCATGAAGACAGGGGAATACTATGGCTACACCTTC. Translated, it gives CASMKTGEYYGYTF.

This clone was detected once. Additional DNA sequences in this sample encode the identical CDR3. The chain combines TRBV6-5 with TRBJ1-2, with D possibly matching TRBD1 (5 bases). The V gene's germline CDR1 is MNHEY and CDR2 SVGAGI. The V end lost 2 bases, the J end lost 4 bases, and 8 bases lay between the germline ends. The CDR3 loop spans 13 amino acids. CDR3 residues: CASSYRGGYGYTF. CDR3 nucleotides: TGTGCCAGCAGTTACAGGGGAGGCTATGGCTACACCTTC.

The CDR3, as DNA: TGTGCCAGCAGCCCCGACCCGACTCGCTCCTACGAGCAGTACTTC. This gives the protein CASSPDPTRSYEQYF. This sequence joins TRBV11-2 and TRBJ2-7; D is unresolved. The CDR3 covers 15 residues. Germline-derived CDR1 and CDR2 are SGHAT and FQNNGV. V lost 5 bases, J lost 0 bases, and 14 bases lay in between.

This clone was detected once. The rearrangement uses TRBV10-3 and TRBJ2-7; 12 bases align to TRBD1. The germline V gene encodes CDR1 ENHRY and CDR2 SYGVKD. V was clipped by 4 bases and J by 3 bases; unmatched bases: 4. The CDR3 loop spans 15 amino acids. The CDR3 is CAISAGTGGGYEQYF. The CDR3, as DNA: TGTGCCATCAGTGCCGGGACAGGGGGCGGCTACGAGCAGTACTTC.

CDR3 DNA: TGCGCCAGCAGCTGGGACAGGGGAGCCTACGAGCAGTACTTC. Translation: CASSWDRGAYEQYF. The rearrangement joins TRBV5-1 to TRBJ2-7; 10 nucleotides align to TRBD1. CDR1 is SGHRS and CDR2 is YFSETQ in the germline V gene. The junction had 2 bases not matched to a gene; V was cut back by 3 bases and J by 2 bases. The CDR3 runs 14 residues. The whole variable domain, filled in from reference TRBV5-1 and TRBJ2-7, reads KAGVTQTPRYLIKTRGQQVTLSCSPISGHRSVSWYQQTPGQGLQFLFEYFSETQRNKGNFPGRFSGRQFSNSRSEMNVSTLELGDSALYLCASSWDRGAYEQYFGPGTRLTVT.

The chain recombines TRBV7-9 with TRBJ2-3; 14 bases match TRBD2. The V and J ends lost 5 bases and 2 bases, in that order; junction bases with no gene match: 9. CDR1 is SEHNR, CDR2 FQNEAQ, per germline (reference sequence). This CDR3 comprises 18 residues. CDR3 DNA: TGTGCCAGCAGCGCCGGGACTAGCGGGGGTCGAATCACAGATACGCAGTATTTT. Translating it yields CASSAGTSGGRITDTQYF.

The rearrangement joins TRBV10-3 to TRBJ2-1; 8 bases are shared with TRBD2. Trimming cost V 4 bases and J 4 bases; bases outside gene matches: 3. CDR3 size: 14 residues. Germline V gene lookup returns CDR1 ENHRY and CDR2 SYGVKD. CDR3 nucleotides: TGTGCCATCAGTGTAGCGGGGCAATACAATGAGCAGTTCTTC. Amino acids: CAISVAGQYNEQFF.

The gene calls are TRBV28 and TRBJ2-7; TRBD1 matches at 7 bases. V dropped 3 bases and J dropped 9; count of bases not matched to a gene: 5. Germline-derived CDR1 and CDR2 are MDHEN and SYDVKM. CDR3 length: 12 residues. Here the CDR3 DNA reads TGTGCCAGCAGTTTGGGAACAGGGGCGCAGTACTTC. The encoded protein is CASSLGTGAQYF.

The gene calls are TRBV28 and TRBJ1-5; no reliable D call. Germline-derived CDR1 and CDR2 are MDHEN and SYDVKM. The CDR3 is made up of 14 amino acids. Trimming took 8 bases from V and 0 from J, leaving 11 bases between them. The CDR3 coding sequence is TGTGCCAGCCTCCTACTACATAGCAATCAGCCCCAGCATTTT. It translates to CASLLLHSNQPQHF.

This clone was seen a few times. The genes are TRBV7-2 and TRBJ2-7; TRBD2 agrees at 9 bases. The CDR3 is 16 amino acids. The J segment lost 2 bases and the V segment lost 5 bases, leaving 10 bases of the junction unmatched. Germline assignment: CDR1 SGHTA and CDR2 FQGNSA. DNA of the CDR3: TGTGCCAGCAGCCGCCCACTAGCGGGCCTTACCTACGAGCAGTACTTC. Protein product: CASSRPLAGLTYEQYF.

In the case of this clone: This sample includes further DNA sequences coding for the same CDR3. The CDR3 loop is CASRNTGELFF. CDR3 DNA: TGTGCCAGCCGTAACACCGGGGAGCTGTTTTTT. This chain uses TRBV19 with TRBJ2-2; D is ambiguous. Trimming cost V 9 bases and J 2 bases, with 4 bases left between them. The CDR3 contains 11 residues. Germline CDR1 reads LNHDA; CDR2 reads SQIVND (reference sequence).

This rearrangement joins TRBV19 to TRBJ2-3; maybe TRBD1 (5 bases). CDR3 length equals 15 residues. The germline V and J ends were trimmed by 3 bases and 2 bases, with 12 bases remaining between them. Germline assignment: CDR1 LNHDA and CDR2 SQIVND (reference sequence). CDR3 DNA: TGTGCCAGTAGTATGGGCGACAGCCACACAGATACGCAGTATTTT. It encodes CASSMGDSHTDTQYF. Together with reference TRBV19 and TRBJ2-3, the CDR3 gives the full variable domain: DGGITQSPKYLFRKEGQNVTLSCEQNLNHDAMYWYRQDPGQGLRLIYYSQIVNDFQKGDIAEGYSVSREKKESFPLTVTSAQKNPTAFYLCASSMGDSHTDTQYFGPGTRLTVL.

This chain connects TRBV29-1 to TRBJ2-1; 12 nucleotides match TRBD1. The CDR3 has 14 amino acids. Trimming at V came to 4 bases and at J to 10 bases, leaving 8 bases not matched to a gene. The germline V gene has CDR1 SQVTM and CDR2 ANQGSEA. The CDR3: CSVVSAGTGGEQFF. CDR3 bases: TGCAGCGTTGTTAGCGCCGGGACAGGGGGCGAGCAGTTCTTC.